These 21 T cell receptor beta chains were sequenced from one sample in a study of cytomegalovirus exposure and HLA in healthy donors. With 60 Vbeta and 13 Jbeta primers, the PCR was carried out. Sequencing was performed with immunoSEQ multiplex PCR; in TCRdb, only in-frame clones are kept and a portion is missing. Counted here are about 200,000 clones, roughly 68% occurring once; the ten biggest clones make up 2.6%. Sequences were obtained from PBMCs. The receptor set was obtained from a middle-aged man in good health and CMV-seropositive.

The chain uses TRBV5-4 and TRBJ2-5; the D is unclear. The tail of the sequence fits TRBJ2-7 better, so the J call may be wrong. The CDR3 sequence is 13 residues long. Germline V gene data show CDR1 as SGHNT and CDR2 as YYREEE (reference sequence). CDR3 in DNA: TGTGCCAGCAGCTTGAAATCCTCCTACGAGCAGTACTTC. Translation: CASSLKSSYEQYF.

The rearrangement links TRBV19 to TRBJ2-5; 8 bases fit TRBD1. Trimming cost V 0 bases and J 4 bases; bases outside gene matches: 7. CDR3 size: 16 residues. Germline CDR1 reads LNHDA; CDR2 reads SQIVND (reference sequence). The CDR3 here is CASSIDAGTGGETQYF. The CDR3 coding sequence is TGTGCCAGTAGTATAGACGCCGGGACAGGTGGAGAGACCCAGTACTTC.

The CDR3 protein is CASTGDTDTQYF. The CDR3 DNA is TGTGCCAGCACCGGTGACACAGATACGCAGTATTTT. This chain links TRBV6-1 with TRBJ2-3; no firm D call. The germline CDR1 and CDR2 sequences are MNHNS and SASEGT. Deletions cut 7 bases from V and 2 bases from J, with 7 bases between. The CDR3 length is 12 residues.

This clone was counted a few times. V usage is TRBV7-9 and J usage is TRBJ2-1; possibly TRBD2 for D (7 bases). CDR3 length equals 14 residues. The ends were cut back, 8 bases at V and 6 bases at J, with 17 bases in the middle. Germline V gene lookup returns CDR1 SEHNR and CDR2 FQNEAQ (reference sequence). CDR3 sequence: CASGGGPIGNEQFF. The DNA of the CDR3 is TGTGCCAGCGGCGGGGGCCCCATTGGCAATGAGCAGTTCTTC.

The table lists this clone with a count of one. The rearrangement uses TRBV7-2 and TRBJ2-7; TRBD2 might be the D (5 bases). The CDR3 consists of 16 residues. Deletions cut 4 bases from V and 5 bases from J, with 21 bases between. The germline CDR1 and CDR2 sequences are SGHTA and FQGNSA. CDR3 sequence: CASSSRADWTVHEQYF. The DNA for the CDR3 is TGTGCCAGCAGCTCAAGGGCGGACTGGACCGTTCACGAGCAGTACTTC.

This clone has just a few counts. The chain links TRBV5-1 to TRBJ1-6; no clear D. V was shortened by 4 bases and J by 6 bases, with 17 bases between the two germline ends. Germline-derived CDR1 and CDR2 are SGHRS and YFSETQ. The CDR3 contains 16 residues. CDR3 protein: CASSQLPGGVNSPLHF. CDR3 coding DNA: TGCGCCAGCAGCCAGCTGCCCGGCGGGGTTAATTCACCCCTCCACTTT.

This chain connects TRBV6-5 to TRBJ2-7; TRBD2 matches at 8 bases. Unmatched junction bases numbered 3, after V lost 6 bases and J lost 2 bases. Germline V CDR1 and CDR2: MNHEY, SVGAGI. The CDR3 has 13 residues. The CDR3 DNA sequence: TGTGCCAGCAGGAATAGCGGGGCCTACGAGCAGTACTTC. Its protein is CASRNSGAYEQYF.

V is TRBV2 and J is TRBJ2-2, with TRBD1 identical over 8 bases. J lost 1 base, V lost 6 bases, and 4 bases had no gene match. Germline V gene lookup returns CDR1 SNHLY and CDR2 FYNNEI. This CDR3 comprises 15 residues. CDR3 sequence (DNA): TGTGCCAGCAGGCCCGGGACAGGGAACACCGGGGAGCTGTTTTTT. Translated, it gives CASRPGTGNTGELFF. Full variable domain (rest looked up from reference TRBV2 and TRBJ2-2): EPEVTQTPSHQVTQMGQEVILRCVPISNHLYFYWYRQILGQKVEFLVSFYNNEISEKSEIFDDQFSVERPDGSNFTLKIRSTKLEDSAMYFCASRPGTGNTGELFFGEGSRLTVL.

The chain links TRBV7-9 to TRBJ1-5, with D uncertain. Trimming removed 4 bases at V and 0 bases at J, with 7 bases between. The CDR3 covers 14 residues. Germline V CDR1 and CDR2: SEHNR, FQNEAQ (reference sequence). CDR3 loop: CASSSVSSNQPQHF. CDR3 bases: TGTGCCAGCAGCTCCGTTTCTAGCAATCAGCCCCAGCATTTT.

The chain couples TRBV2 to TRBJ1-4; the D is unclear. Germline assignment: CDR1 SNHLY and CDR2 FYNNEI. Trimming removed 4 bases from V and 3 bases from J, with 15 bases in between. The CDR3 totals 16 residues. CDR3 sequence reads: CASSGPDGVANEKLFF. The CDR3 DNA sequence: TGTGCCAGCAGTGGTCCCGACGGAGTAGCTAATGAAAAACTGTTTTTT. Full variable domain (outside the CDR3, taken from reference TRBV2 and TRBJ1-4): EPEVTQTPSHQVTQMGQEVILRCVPISNHLYFYWYRQILGQKVEFLVSFYNNEISEKSEIFDDQFSVERPDGSNFTLKIRSTKLEDSAMYFCASSGPDGVANEKLFFGSGTQLSVL.

The chain uses TRBV4-2 and TRBJ2-3, with 14 positions matching TRBD2. The J segment lost 4 bases and the V segment lost 1 base, leaving 1 base of the junction unmatched. The CDR3 is 16 amino acids. Per germline, CDR1 LGHNA and CDR2 YNFKEQ. CDR3 residues: CASSQGTSGGPDTQYF. The CDR3 region has the DNA TGTGCCAGCAGCCAAGGGACTAGCGGGGGGCCAGATACGCAGTATTTT.

This clone was observed a single time. The chain uses TRBV7-2 and TRBJ2-1; D possibly corresponds to TRBD1 (7 bases). Per the germline V gene, CDR1 is SGHTA and CDR2 is FQGNSA. With 1 base removed from V and 7 bases from J, the gap between germline ends came to 14 bases. The CDR3 length is 15 residues. CDR3 in amino acids: CASSLVGGGGNEQFF. The DNA for the CDR3 is TGTGCCAGCAGCTTAGTCGGAGGGGGCGGGAATGAGCAGTTCTTC.

This rearrangement joins TRBV10-2 to TRBJ2-2; tentatively, D is TRBD1 (5 bases). V lost 6 bases to trimming and J lost 0 bases, with 8 bases between them. CDR1 and CDR2 (germline): WSHSY, SAAADI. The CDR3 consists of 14 residues. In DNA, the CDR3 is TGCGCCAGCAGAGGGGCTACGAACACCGGGGAGCTGTTTTTT. It is translated as CASRGATNTGELFF.

The chain is built from TRBV4-2 and TRBJ2-5, with 8 bases that match TRBD2. Germline trimming cut 1 base from V and 4 bases from J; bases unmatched to any gene: 5. This CDR3 has 15 amino acids. Germline assignment: CDR1 LGHNA and CDR2 YNFKEQ. The CDR3 sequence is CASSQGRLAGETQYF. The CDR3 DNA sequence: TGTGCCAGCAGCCAAGGACGGCTAGCGGGAGAGACCCAGTACTTC.

This chain links TRBV2 with TRBJ2-5, with D unclear. This CDR3 has 11 residues. Trimming took off 6 bases at V and 3 bases at J, with 5 bases between the two ends. Looked up from germline, CDR1 is SNHLY and CDR2 is FYNNEI. CDR3 sequence reads: CASSREETQYF. CDR3 sequence (DNA): TGTGCCAGCAGCCGGGAAGAGACCCAGTACTTC.

The chain joins TRBV7-9 to TRBJ1-1; TRBD1 agrees at 9 bases. Per the germline V gene, CDR1 is SEHNR and CDR2 is FQNEAQ (reference sequence). V gave up 5 bases and J gave up 3 bases; unmatched junction bases: 16. The CDR3 consists of 18 residues. The CDR3: CASSPSDRGVREDTEAFF. CDR3 DNA: TGTGCCAGCAGCCCCTCCGACAGGGGGGTTCGGGAGGACACTGAAGCTTTCTTT.

The gene calls are TRBV6-5 and TRBJ2-7; 10 bases are a match to TRBD1. The CDR3 sequence is 15 residues long. Germline V CDR1 and CDR2: MNHEY, SVGAGI. V lost 5 bases to trimming and J lost 4 bases; unmatched junction nucleotides: 8. The CDR3 sequence is CASSPTRDRGYEQYF. The CDR3 DNA reads as TGTGCCAGCAGTCCAACTCGGGACAGGGGTTACGAGCAGTACTTC.

This clone was seen only a few times. The J gene is TRBJ1-4, the V gene TRBV5-6, with D unclear. The CDR3 loop spans 14 amino acids. Germline V gene lookup returns CDR1 SGHDT and CDR2 YYEEEE. V dropped 1 base and J dropped 4 bases, with 8 bases sitting between them. CDR3 in amino acids: CASSLSQYNEKLFF. In DNA, the CDR3 is TGTGCCAGCAGCTTGAGTCAGTATAATGAAAAACTGTTTTTT.

This chain links TRBV19 with TRBJ1-5; tentative D call: TRBD1 (5 bases). There are 12 residues in the CDR3. Germline-derived CDR1 and CDR2 are LNHDA and SQIVND (reference sequence). Trimming took 6 bases from V and 9 from J, leaving 12 bases between them. CDR3 protein: CASRRGERPQHF. CDR3 DNA: TGTGCCAGTAGAAGGGGTGAAAGGCCCCAGCATTTT.

J is TRBJ2-7 and V is TRBV10-2, with a tentative D call TRBD1 (7 bases). Deletions cut 8 bases from V and 2 bases from J, with 13 bases between. Germline assignment: CDR1 WSHSY and CDR2 SAAADI. The CDR3 sequence is 13 residues long. The CDR3 DNA is TGCGCCAGCGGCGGGACAGCCGCCTACGAGCAGTACTTC. Amino acid sequence: CASGGTAAYEQYF.

This clone was observed a few times. The V call is TRBV6-5, the J call TRBJ1-2; no firm D call. V lost 0 bases and J 4 bases, leaving 12 bases between the germline ends. The length of the CDR3 is 15 residues. The germline V gene has CDR1 MNHEY and CDR2 SVGAGI. The CDR3 nucleotides are TGTGCCAGCAGTTACTCGGGCACAACAATCTATGGCTACACCTTC. It codes for CASSYSGTTIYGYTF.